These 8 T cell receptor beta chains originate from one sample sequenced in a study of blood T cells in healthy people across ages. Together with a sample-barcoded 5' primer, a J-beta primer mix was included in a second PCR lasting roughly 6 to 12 cycles. TCRdb re-analysed the 5' RACE reads in MiXCR, keeping a single row per CDR3 protein. In the table there are about 1 million distinct CDR3 sequences, around 43% of which are singletons. Sequencing used blood. The receptor source for this set is a woman aged 60-70 years in good health.

This clonotype was counted between two and nine times. The V and J genes are TRBV5-1 and TRBJ2-3; D is unresolved. The V and J ends lost 0 bases and 2 bases respectively, with 16 bases between them. The germline V gene has CDR1 SGHRS and CDR2 YFSETQ. This CDR3 has 17 residues. The CDR3 is CASSLDSDGLFTDTQYF. The CDR3 DNA follows: TGCGCCAGCAGCTTGGATTCGGACGGATTGTTCACAGATACGCAGTATTTT. Full variable domain (remainder filled in from reference TRBV5-1 and TRBJ2-3): KAGVTQTPRYLIKTRGQQVTLSCSPISGHRSVSWYQQTPGQGLQFLFEYFSETQRNKGNFPGRFSGRQFSNSRSEMNVSTLELGDSALYLCASSLDSDGLFTDTQYFGPGTRLTVL.

The chain couples TRBV28 to TRBJ2-3, with 7 bases aligning to TRBD2. This CDR3 spans 16 amino acids. CDR1 MDHEN and CDR2 SYDVKM come from the germline V gene. The J segment lost 2 bases and the V segment lost 6 bases, leaving 11 bases of the junction unmatched. The CDR3 region is CASSRLGGGVTDTQYF. The CDR3 DNA reads TGTGCCAGCAGCCGCTTGGGGGGAGGGGTCACAGATACGCAGTATTTT.

J is TRBJ2-4 and V is TRBV21-1; the listed D gene, TRBD2, was not tested against the DNA. TRBV21-1 constitutes a pseudogene. CDR3 length: 22 residues. The chain's CDR3 is CASSKFGTTGTSGSNAKNIQYF. The CDR3 DNA reads TGTGCCAGCAGCAAATTTGGGACAACCGGGACTAGCGGGAGTAATGCCAAAAACATTCAGTACTTC.

The table lists this clonotype with a few counts. This chain joins TRBV20-1 and TRBJ2-1, with 9 nucleotides matching TRBD2. This CDR3 is built from 14 residues. Germline V gene data show CDR1 as DFQATT and CDR2 as SNEGSKA (reference sequence). V dropped 7 bases and J dropped 7; count of bases not matched to a gene: 11. The CDR3 bases are TGCAGTGGTACAATAGCGGGAGTCGGAAATGAGCAGTTCTTC. It codes for CSGTIAGVGNEQFF.

CDR3 in DNA: TGCAGTGCTGGTGGGGCGAACACCGGGGAGCTGTTTTTT. As protein: CSAGGANTGELFF. V and J are TRBV20-1 and TRBJ2-2; D remains unclear. The CDR3 covers 13 residues. V shed 5 bases and J shed 0 bases, with 7 bases lying between them. From germline, CDR1 is DFQATT and CDR2 SNEGSKA (reference sequence).

The chain is built from TRBV20-1 and TRBJ2-1; D gene ambiguous. CDR3 length: 13 amino acids. Per the germline V gene, CDR1 is DFQATT and CDR2 is SNEGSKA (reference sequence). Trimming removed 3 bases at V and 9 bases at J, with 15 bases between. In nucleotides, the CDR3 is TGCAGTGCTAGCCCGGGCACTAAACGTGAGCAGTTCTTC. Encoded protein: CSASPGTKREQFF.

CDR3 coding DNA: TGTGCCAGCAGCCCGTCGGGAGTCAGGGATACGCAGTATTTT. Translating gives CASSPSGVRDTQYF. The chain is built from TRBV11-1 and TRBJ2-3; a weak D match, TRBD2 (6 bases). Trimming removed 5 bases at V and 6 bases at J, with 15 bases between. Germline CDR1 reads SGHAT; CDR2 reads FQDESV (reference sequence). This CDR3 comprises 14 residues.

The rearrangement joins TRBV10-3 to TRBJ2-1, with D possibly TRBD1 on 5 matching bases. From germline, CDR1 is ENHRY and CDR2 SYGVKD. The length of the CDR3 is 15 residues. Deletions cut 3 bases from V and 8 bases from J, with 17 bases between. CDR3 in amino acids: CAISDRTLGHDEQFF. CDR3 in DNA: TGTGCCATCAGTGATAGGACCCTCGGACACGATGAGCAGTTCTTC.